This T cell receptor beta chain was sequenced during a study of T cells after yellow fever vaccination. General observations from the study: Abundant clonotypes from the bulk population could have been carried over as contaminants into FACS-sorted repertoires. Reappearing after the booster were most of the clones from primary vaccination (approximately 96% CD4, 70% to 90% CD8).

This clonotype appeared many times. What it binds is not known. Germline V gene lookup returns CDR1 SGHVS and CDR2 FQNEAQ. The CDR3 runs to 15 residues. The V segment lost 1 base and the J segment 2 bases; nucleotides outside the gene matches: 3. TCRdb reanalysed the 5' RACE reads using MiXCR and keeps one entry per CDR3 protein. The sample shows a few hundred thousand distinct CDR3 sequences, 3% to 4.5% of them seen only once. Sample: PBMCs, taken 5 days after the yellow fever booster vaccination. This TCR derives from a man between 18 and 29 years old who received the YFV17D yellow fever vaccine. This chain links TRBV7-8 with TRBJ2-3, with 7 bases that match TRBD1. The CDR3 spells CASSLVGTVTDTQYF. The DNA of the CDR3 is TGTGCCAGCAGCTTAGTGGGGACAGTCACAGATACGCAGTATTTT.